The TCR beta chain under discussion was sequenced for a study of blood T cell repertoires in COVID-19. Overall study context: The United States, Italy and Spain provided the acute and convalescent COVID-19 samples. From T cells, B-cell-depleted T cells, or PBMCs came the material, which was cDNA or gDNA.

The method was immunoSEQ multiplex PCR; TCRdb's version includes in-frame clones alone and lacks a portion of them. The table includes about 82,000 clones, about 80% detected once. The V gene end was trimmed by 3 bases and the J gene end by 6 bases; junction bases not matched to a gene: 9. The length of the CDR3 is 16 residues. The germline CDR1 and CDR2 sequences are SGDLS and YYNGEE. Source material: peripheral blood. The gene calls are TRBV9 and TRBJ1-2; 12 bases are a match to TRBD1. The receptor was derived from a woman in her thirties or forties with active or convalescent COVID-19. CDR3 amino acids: CASSDSRDRGLDGYTF. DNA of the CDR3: TGTGCCAGCAGCGATTCTCGGGACAGGGGGCTGGATGGCTACACCTTC. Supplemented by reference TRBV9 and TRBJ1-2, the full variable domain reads DSGVTQTPKHLITATGQRVTLRCSPRSGDLSVYWYQQSLDQGLQFLIQYYNGEERAKGNILERFSAQQFPDLHSELNLSSLELGDSALYFCASSDSRDRGLDGYTFGSGTRLTVV.